These 28 T cell receptor beta chains share one sample of origin, sequenced in a study of intratumoral heterogeneity in liver cancer. Assay used: immunoSEQ multiplex PCR; TCRdb lists only in-frame clones, some missing. The repertoire holds about 20,000 clones, with 73% as singletons. This material consisted of tumor-adjacent normal tissue, taken before any cancer treatment. These TCRs come from a woman between 65 and 79 years old with hepatocellular carcinoma.

The chain combines TRBV4-1 with TRBJ1-5, with unresolved D. Per the germline V gene, CDR1 is MGHRA and CDR2 is YSYEKL. V was clipped by 4 bases and J by 1 base, with 14 bases between them. The CDR3 totals 16 residues. The CDR3 region is CASSPSPGASNQPQHF. In nucleotides, the CDR3 is TGCGCCAGCAGCCCGTCCCCGGGCGCAAGCAATCAGCCCCAGCATTTT.

V gene TRBV5-8 combines with J gene TRBJ2-7, with D tentatively TRBD1 (6 bases). CDR1 and CDR2 (germline): SGHTS, YDEGEE. V lost 2 bases, J lost 7 bases, and 13 bases lay in between. The CDR3 is 13 residues long. CDR3 DNA: TGTGCCAGCAGCTTCCCGGGACACCCAGAGCAGTACTTC. Its translation: CASSFPGHPEQYF. The whole variable domain, filled in from reference TRBV5-8 and TRBJ2-7, reads EAGVTQSPTHLIKTRGQQATLRCSPISGHTSVYWYQQALGLGLQFLLWYDEGEERNRGNFPPRFSGRQFPNYSSELNVNALELEDSALYLCASSFPGHPEQYFGPGTRLTVT.

This clone showed up just a few times. V and J are TRBV5-5 and TRBJ1-4; TRBD1 aligns across 10 bases. Losses at the gene ends were 2 bases for V and 8 bases for J; bases not matched to a gene: 3. Germline V gene data show CDR1 as SGHKS and CDR2 as YYEKEE (reference sequence). The CDR3 is made up of 14 amino acids. The CDR3 DNA follows: TGTGCCAGCAGCTTACGGGACAGGGGAGAAAAACTGTTTTTT. Its translation is CASSLRDRGEKLFF.

The CDR3 region is CASSRNLRDEQFF. The DNA of the CDR3 is TGTGCCAGCAGCCGGAACCTTAGGGATGAGCAGTTCTTC. This rearrangement joins TRBV28 to TRBJ2-1; D is undetermined. CDR1 and CDR2 (germline): MDHEN, SYDVKM. V lost 6 bases to trimming and J lost 8 bases, with 14 bases between them. The CDR3 totals 13 residues.

This clone was found once. V usage is TRBV10-2 and J usage is TRBJ1-1; the D gene is possibly TRBD1 (5 bases). The CDR3 covers 15 residues. Germline assignment: CDR1 WSHSY and CDR2 SAAADI. Trimming removed 6 bases at V and 1 base at J, with 15 bases between. CDR3 DNA sequence: TGCGCCAGCAGCGGTATGGGGCGCAAGAACACTGAAGCTTTCTTT. Translating it yields CASSGMGRKNTEAFF.

V gene TRBV28 combines with J gene TRBJ2-5; 12 nucleotides align to TRBD2. V lost 6 bases to trimming and J lost 5 bases; unmatched junction nucleotides: 7. The CDR3 loop spans 15 amino acids. Germline CDR1 is MDHEN and CDR2 is SYDVKM. The CDR3 DNA sequence: TGTGCCAGCAGGGAGACTAGCGGGAGCTTGGAGACCCAGTACTTC. This codes for CASRETSGSLETQYF. The variable domain in full, completed from reference TRBV28 and TRBJ2-5, reads DVKVTQSSRYLVKRTGEKVFLECVQDMDHENMFWYRQDPGLGLRLIYFSYDVKMKEKGDIPEGYSVSREKKERFSLILESASTNQTSMYLCASRETSGSLETQYFGPGTRLLVL.

J is TRBJ2-5 and V is TRBV2, with TRBD2 as a possible D gene (5 bases). V lost 1 base, J lost 5 bases, and 14 bases lay in between. Germline CDR1 and CDR2: SNHLY and FYNNEI. The CDR3 has 15 amino acids. CDR3 nucleotides: TGTGCCAGCAGTGAAGGTCAAGCTAGCTGGGAGACCCAGTACTTC. Amino acids: CASSEGQASWETQYF.

The gene calls are TRBV19 and TRBJ2-1; TRBD2 is a possible D gene (6 bases). Germline V gene data show CDR1 as LNHDA and CDR2 as SQIVND (reference sequence). The CDR3 is made up of 14 amino acids. Trimming took off 5 bases at V and 7 bases at J, with 15 bases between the two ends. CDR3 in DNA: TGTGCCAGTAGTGCCGGGAGAATAATGAATGAGCAGTTCTTC. Translating gives CASSAGRIMNEQFF.

In its sample, this clone is large. This chain joins TRBV11-1 and TRBJ1-1; D is undetermined. This CDR3 region has 13 residues. V lost 3 bases, J lost 0 bases, and 5 bases lay in between. Germline V gene lookup returns CDR1 SGHAT and CDR2 FQDESV (reference sequence). The CDR3 spells CASSLYMNTEAFF. CDR3 in DNA: TGTGCCAGCAGCTTGTATATGAACACTGAAGCTTTCTTT.

V usage is TRBV9 and J usage is TRBJ2-2, with TRBD2 matching 11 bases. J gave up 6 bases and V 0 bases, and 4 bases lay outside the gene matches. The CDR3 covers 16 residues. CDR1 is SGDLS, CDR2 YYNGEE, per germline. In nucleotides, the CDR3 is TGTGCCAGCAGCGTAGCTAGCGGGAGGTTTGCCGGGGAGCTGTTTTTT. It specifies CASSVASGRFAGELFF. The full variable domain, rest sourced from reference TRBV9 and TRBJ2-2, is DSGVTQTPKHLITATGQRVTLRCSPRSGDLSVYWYQQSLDQGLQFLIQYYNGEERAKGNILERFSAQQFPDLHSELNLSSLELGDSALYFCASSVASGRFAGELFFGEGSRLTVL.

This chain connects TRBV7-9 to TRBJ1-2; 8 nucleotides line up with TRBD1. J was trimmed by 6 bases and V by 3 bases; bases with no gene match: 9. The CDR3 runs to 15 residues. Germline V gives CDR1 SEHNR, CDR2 FQNEAQ (reference sequence). CDR3: CASSFQGQGADGYTF. In DNA, the CDR3 is TGTGCCAGCAGCTTTCAAGGACAGGGAGCGGATGGCTACACCTTC.

The V and J genes are TRBV3-1 (or the pseudogene TRBV3-2) and TRBJ2-7; D gene unclear. Between the trimmed V and J ends, which lost 0 bases and 2 bases, there was a span of 14 bases. From germline, CDR1 is LGHDT and CDR2 YNNKEL (reference sequence). The length of the CDR3 is 16 residues. In DNA form, the CDR3 reads TGTGCCAGCAGCCAAGATCTCGGCGGTGCCCCCTACGAGCAGTACTTC. This translates into CASSQDLGGAPYEQYF.

This clone is judged medium-sized (0.01 to 0.1%). Other DNA sequences in the same sample also yield this CDR3. This chain joins TRBV4-1 and TRBJ2-7, with a tentative D call TRBD2 (7 bases). The CDR3 totals 14 residues. Germline lookup yields CDR1 MGHRA and CDR2 YSYEKL. V was clipped by 2 bases and J by 7 bases, with 15 bases between them. The CDR3 region is CASSQLEGGREQYF. In DNA form, the CDR3 reads TGCGCCAGCAGCCAACTCGAGGGGGGGCGGGAGCAGTACTTC.

J is TRBJ2-7 and V is TRBV6-2 or TRBV6-3; 7 bases map to TRBD2. The CDR3 has 15 amino acids. V gave up 4 bases and J gave up 2 bases; unmatched junction bases: 8. Germline lookup yields CDR1 MNHEY and CDR2 SVGEGT. The CDR3 region is CASSSQRGSPYEQYF. The CDR3, as DNA: TGTGCCAGCAGTTCCCAGCGCGGGAGCCCCTACGAGCAGTACTTC.

In its sample, this clone was seen a few times. This sequence joins TRBV18 and TRBJ2-7; weak D call: TRBD2 (5 bases). The germline CDR1 and CDR2 sequences are KGHSH and LQKENI. Trimming pared 6 bases from V and 2 bases from J, leaving 17 bases between. The CDR3 length is 15 residues. The CDR3 bases are TGTGCCAGCTCCAGGAGGCTTGTCCAGGCCTACGAGCAGTACTTC. Its protein is CASSRRLVQAYEQYF.

The chain links TRBV29-1 to TRBJ2-1; 7 bases agree with TRBD2. The CDR3 contains 11 residues. Trimming at V came to 5 bases and at J to 7 bases, leaving 2 bases not matched to a gene. CDR1 and CDR2 (germline): SQVTM, ANQGSEA. CDR3 residues: CSVLSGNEQFF. As DNA, the CDR3 is TGCAGCGTTCTTAGCGGGAATGAGCAGTTCTTC.

The rearrangement uses TRBV27 and TRBJ1-6; D is undetermined. CDR3 length: 17 residues. Between the trimmed V and J ends, which lost 6 bases and 0 bases, there was a span of 15 bases. The germline V gene encodes CDR1 MNHEY and CDR2 SMNVEV (reference sequence). The CDR3 is CASSSLTSSSYNSPLHF. DNA for the CDR3: TGTGCCAGCAGCTCATTGACGTCTAGCTCCTATAATTCACCCCTCCACTTT.

This chain joins TRBV28 and TRBJ2-3; D not certain. Per germline, CDR1 MDHEN and CDR2 SYDVKM. The CDR3 contains 12 residues. The germline V and J ends were trimmed by 5 bases and 7 bases, with 10 bases remaining between them. The CDR3: CASSITQNTQYF. The DNA for the CDR3 is TGTGCCAGCAGTATTACACAGAATACGCAGTATTTT.

The rearrangement links TRBV28 to TRBJ2-1; 13 bases map to TRBD2. Losses at the gene ends were 5 bases for V and 8 bases for J; bases not matched to a gene: 9. Looked up from germline, CDR1 is MDHEN and CDR2 is SYDVKM. The CDR3 is 16 amino acids. CDR3 loop: CASSRRTSGSWHEQFF. As DNA, the CDR3 is TGTGCCAGCAGTCGAAGGACTAGCGGGAGTTGGCATGAGCAGTTCTTC.

This clone was detected a few times. This chain links TRBV2 with TRBJ2-2; perhaps TRBD1 as D (5 bases). The CDR3 is 15 residues long. Germline CDR1 reads SNHLY; CDR2 reads FYNNEI. V shed 2 bases and J shed 4 bases, with 11 bases lying between them. The CDR3 bases are TGTGCCAGCAGTGAACGAACCAGGGCCACCGGGGAGCTGTTTTTT. Its translation: CASSERTRATGELFF.

The rearrangement uses TRBV13 and TRBJ1-5; 8 bases are a match to TRBD1. J gave up 7 bases and V 5 bases, and 10 bases lay outside the gene matches. The CDR3 runs to 15 residues. The germline CDR1 and CDR2 sequences are PRHDT and FYEKMQ (reference sequence). This chain's CDR3 is CASSQRTGRDQPQHF. In DNA, the CDR3 is TGTGCCAGCAGCCAGAGGACAGGGAGAGACCAGCCCCAGCATTTT.

In its sample, this clone was seen once. The chain recombines TRBV3-1 (or the pseudogene TRBV3-2) with TRBJ1-2; unclear D gene. V dropped 4 bases and J dropped 7 bases, with 10 bases sitting between them. The length of the CDR3 is 12 residues. CDR1 LGHDT and CDR2 YNNKEL come from the germline V gene (reference sequence). CDR3 protein: CASSLMDGGYTF. CDR3 coding DNA: TGTGCCAGCAGCCTAATGGACGGTGGCTACACCTTC.

This clone has more than one count but fewer than ten. The chain carries TRBV6-2 or TRBV6-3 and TRBJ2-7; D gene unclear. Germline CDR1 is MNHEY and CDR2 is SVGEGT. CDR3 length equals 14 residues. V dropped 5 bases and J dropped 10 bases, with 21 bases sitting between them. The DNA of the CDR3 is TGTGCCAGCAGTCCGGACCGGACCAAGATCAGTCAGTACTTC. Its protein product is CASSPDRTKISQYF.

The CDR3: CASSKLQETQYF. The CDR3, as DNA: TGCGCCAGCAGCAAATTACAAGAGACCCAGTACTTC. The rearrangement links TRBV5-1 to TRBJ2-5, with no clear D. Germline CDR1 SGHRS, CDR2 YFSETQ. Trimming took off 4 bases at V and 2 bases at J, with 6 bases between the two ends. The CDR3 contains 12 residues.

The chain joins TRBV4-1 to TRBJ1-5; D is unclear. With 0 bases removed from V and 4 bases from J, the gap between germline ends came to 13 bases. Germline lookup yields CDR1 MGHRA and CDR2 YSYEKL. CDR3 length equals 16 residues. The CDR3 reads CASSQDGPYPNQPQHF. CDR3 bases: TGCGCCAGCAGCCAAGACGGTCCCTATCCGAATCAGCCCCAGCATTTT.

In its sample, this clone was seen a few times. The V gene is TRBV7-6, the J gene TRBJ2-3, with TRBD2 matching over 11 bases. The CDR3 sequence is 14 residues long. Trimming at V came to 4 bases and at J to 3 bases, leaving 0 bases not matched to a gene. CDR1 SGHVS and CDR2 FNYEAQ come from the germline V gene. Written as DNA, the CDR3 is TGTGCCAGCAGCTCTAGCGGGAGGACAGATACGCAGTATTTT. Translated: CASSSSGRTDTQYF.

V gene TRBV28 combines with J gene TRBJ2-2; no clear D gene. The length of the CDR3 is 14 residues. Trimming removed 2 bases from V and 0 bases from J, with 4 bases in between. CDR1 and CDR2 (germline): MDHEN, SYDVKM. CDR3 sequence: CASSLVTNTGELFF. The CDR3 nucleotides are TGTGCCAGCAGTTTAGTAACGAACACCGGGGAGCTGTTTTTT.

The chain uses TRBV3-1 (or the pseudogene TRBV3-2) and TRBJ1-5, with 7 positions matching TRBD1. With 2 bases clipped from V and 5 bases from J, the junction kept 3 bases outside the gene matches. The CDR3 spans 14 residues. The germline V gene encodes CDR1 LGHDT and CDR2 YNNKEL (reference sequence). The CDR3 DNA is TGTGCCAGCAGCCAAACAGGGGCGCATCAGCCCCAGCATTTT. This translates into CASSQTGAHQPQHF.